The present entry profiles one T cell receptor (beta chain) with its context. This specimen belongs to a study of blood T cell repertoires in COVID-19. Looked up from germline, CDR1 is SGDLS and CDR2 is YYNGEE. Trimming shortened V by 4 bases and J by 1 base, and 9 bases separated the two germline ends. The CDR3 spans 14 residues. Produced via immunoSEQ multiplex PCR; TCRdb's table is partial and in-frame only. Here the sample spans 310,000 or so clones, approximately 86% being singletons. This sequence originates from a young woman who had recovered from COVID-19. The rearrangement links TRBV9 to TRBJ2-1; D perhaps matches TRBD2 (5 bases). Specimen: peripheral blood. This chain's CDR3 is CASSPRGSYNEQFF. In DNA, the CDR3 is TGTGCCAGCAGCCCCCGGGGATCCTACAATGAGCAGTTCTTC.